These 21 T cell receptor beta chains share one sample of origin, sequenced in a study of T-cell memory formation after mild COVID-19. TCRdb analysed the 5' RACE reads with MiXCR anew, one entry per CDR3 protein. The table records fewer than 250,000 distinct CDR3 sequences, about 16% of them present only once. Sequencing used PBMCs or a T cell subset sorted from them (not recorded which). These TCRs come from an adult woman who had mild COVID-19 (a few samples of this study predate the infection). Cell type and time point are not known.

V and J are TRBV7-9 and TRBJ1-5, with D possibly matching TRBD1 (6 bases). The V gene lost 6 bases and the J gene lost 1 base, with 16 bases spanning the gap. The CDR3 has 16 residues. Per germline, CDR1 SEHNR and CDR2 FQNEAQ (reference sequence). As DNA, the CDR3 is TGTGCCAGCAGACCCTCATCGGGGGCGAGCAATCAGCCCCAGCATTTT. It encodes CASRPSSGASNQPQHF.

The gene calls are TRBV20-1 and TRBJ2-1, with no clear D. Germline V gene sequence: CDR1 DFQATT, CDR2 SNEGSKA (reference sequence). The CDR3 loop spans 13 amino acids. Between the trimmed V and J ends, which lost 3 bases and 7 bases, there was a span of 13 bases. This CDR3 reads CSARRLAQNEQFF. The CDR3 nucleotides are TGCAGTGCTAGGCGACTGGCTCAAAATGAGCAGTTCTTC.

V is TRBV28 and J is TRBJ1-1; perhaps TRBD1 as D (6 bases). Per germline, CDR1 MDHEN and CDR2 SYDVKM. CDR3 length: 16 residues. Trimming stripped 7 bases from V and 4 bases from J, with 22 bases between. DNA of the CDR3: TGTGCCAGCACCCCGACAGGACCAAGAGCAACCACTGAAGCTTTCTTT. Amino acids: CASTPTGPRATTEAFF.

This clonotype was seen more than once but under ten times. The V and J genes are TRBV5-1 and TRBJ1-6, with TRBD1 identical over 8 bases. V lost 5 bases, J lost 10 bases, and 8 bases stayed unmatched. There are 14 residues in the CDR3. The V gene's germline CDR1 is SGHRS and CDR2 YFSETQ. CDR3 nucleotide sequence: TGCGCCAGCAGTCCGACAGGGGAGGGCTCACCCCTCCACTTT. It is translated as CASSPTGEGSPLHF. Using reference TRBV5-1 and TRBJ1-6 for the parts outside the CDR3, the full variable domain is KAGVTQTPRYLIKTRGQQVTLSCSPISGHRSVSWYQQTPGQGLQFLFEYFSETQRNKGNFPGRFSGRQFSNSRSEMNVSTLELGDSALYLCASSPTGEGSPLHFGNGTRLTVT.

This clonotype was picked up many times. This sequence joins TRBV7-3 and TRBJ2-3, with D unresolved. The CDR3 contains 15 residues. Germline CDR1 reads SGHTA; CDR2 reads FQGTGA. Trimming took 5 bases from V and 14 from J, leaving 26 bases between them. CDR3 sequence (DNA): TGTGCCAGCAGCCCCGGACCAGAATCAGTCCTGTCGTTGTATTTT. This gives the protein CASSPGPESVLSLYF.

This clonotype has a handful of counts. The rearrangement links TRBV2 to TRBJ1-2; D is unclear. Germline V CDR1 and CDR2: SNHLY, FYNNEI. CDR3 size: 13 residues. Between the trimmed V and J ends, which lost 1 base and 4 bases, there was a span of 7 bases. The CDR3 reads CASSEVGSYGYTF. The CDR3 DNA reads TGTGCCAGCAGTGAAGTCGGGAGCTATGGCTACACCTTC.

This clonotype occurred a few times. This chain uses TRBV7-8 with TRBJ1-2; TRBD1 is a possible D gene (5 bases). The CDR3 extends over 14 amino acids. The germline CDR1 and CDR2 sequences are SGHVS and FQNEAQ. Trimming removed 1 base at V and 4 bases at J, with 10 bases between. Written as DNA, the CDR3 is TGTGCCAGCAGCTTAGACAGGTGGTCCTATGGCTACACCTTC. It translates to CASSLDRWSYGYTF. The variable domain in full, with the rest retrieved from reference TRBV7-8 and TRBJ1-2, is GAGVSQSPRYKVAKRGQDVALRCDPISGHVSLFWYQQALGQGPEFLTYFQNEAQLDKSGLPSDRFFAERPEGSVSTLKIQRTQQEDSAVYLCASSLDRWSYGYTFGSGTRLTVV.

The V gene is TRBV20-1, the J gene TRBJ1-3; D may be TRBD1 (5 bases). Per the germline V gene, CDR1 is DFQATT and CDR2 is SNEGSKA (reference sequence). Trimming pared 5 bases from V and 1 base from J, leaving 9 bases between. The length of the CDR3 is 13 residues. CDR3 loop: CSAGGNSGNTIYF. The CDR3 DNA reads TGCAGTGCTGGGGGAAATTCTGGAAACACCATATATTTT.

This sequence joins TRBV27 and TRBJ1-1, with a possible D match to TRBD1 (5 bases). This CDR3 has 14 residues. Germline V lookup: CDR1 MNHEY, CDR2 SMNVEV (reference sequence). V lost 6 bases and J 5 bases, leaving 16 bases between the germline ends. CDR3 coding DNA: TGTGCCAGCAGGATGATGGGGGGGGGGACTGAAGCTTTCTTT. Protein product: CASRMMGGGTEAFF.

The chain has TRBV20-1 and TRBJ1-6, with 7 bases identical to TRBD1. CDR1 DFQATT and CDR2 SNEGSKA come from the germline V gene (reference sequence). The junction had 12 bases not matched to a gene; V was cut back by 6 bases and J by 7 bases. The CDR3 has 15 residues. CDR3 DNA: TGCAGTGCCAGGTTACAGGGGAAGGTGAATTCACCCCTCCACTTT. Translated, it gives CSARLQGKVNSPLHF.

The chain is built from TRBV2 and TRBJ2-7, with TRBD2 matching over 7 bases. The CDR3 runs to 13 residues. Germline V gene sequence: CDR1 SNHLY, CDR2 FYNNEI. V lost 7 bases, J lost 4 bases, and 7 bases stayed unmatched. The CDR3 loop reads CASNGGGLYEQYF. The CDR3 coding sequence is TGTGCCAGCAATGGCGGGGGTTTATACGAGCAGTACTTC.

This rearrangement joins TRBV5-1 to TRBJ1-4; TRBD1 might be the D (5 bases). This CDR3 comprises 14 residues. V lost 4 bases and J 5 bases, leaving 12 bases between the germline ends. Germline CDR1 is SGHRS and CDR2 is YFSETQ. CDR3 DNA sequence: TGCGCCAGCAGCCTTATGGGGGGAAATGAAAAACTGTTTTTT. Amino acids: CASSLMGGNEKLFF.

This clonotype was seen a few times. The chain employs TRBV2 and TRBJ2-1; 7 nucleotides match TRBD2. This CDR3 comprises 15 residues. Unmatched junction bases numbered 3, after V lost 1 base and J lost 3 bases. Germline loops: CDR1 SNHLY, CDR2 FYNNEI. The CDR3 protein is CASSEDRGGYNEQFF. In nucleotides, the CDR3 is TGTGCCAGCAGTGAAGACCGCGGGGGCTACAATGAGCAGTTCTTC.

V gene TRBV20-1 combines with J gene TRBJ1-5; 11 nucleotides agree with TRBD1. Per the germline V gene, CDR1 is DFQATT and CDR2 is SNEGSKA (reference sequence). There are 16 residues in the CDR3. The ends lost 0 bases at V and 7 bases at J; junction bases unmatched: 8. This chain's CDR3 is CSARDFGTGGRQPQHF. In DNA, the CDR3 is TGCAGTGCTAGAGATTTTGGGACAGGGGGACGGCAGCCCCAGCATTTT.

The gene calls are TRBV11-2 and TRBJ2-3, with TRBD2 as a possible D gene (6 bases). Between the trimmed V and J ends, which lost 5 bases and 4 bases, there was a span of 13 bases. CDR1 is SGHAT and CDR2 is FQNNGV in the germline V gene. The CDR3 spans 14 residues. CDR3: CASSPGGASDTQYF. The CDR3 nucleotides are TGTGCCAGCAGCCCGGGCGGGGCATCAGATACGCAGTATTTT.

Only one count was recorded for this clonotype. The CDR3, as DNA: TGCGCCAGCAGCTTGACAGGGGGCCCGGCTGAAGCTTTCTTT. Its protein product is CASSLTGGPAEAFF. This chain links TRBV5-1 with TRBJ1-1; TRBD1 matches at 9 bases. V trimming: 1 base; J trimming: 6 bases; junction bases outside the gene matches: 4. CDR3 length: 14 amino acids. Germline CDR1 reads SGHRS; CDR2 reads YFSETQ.

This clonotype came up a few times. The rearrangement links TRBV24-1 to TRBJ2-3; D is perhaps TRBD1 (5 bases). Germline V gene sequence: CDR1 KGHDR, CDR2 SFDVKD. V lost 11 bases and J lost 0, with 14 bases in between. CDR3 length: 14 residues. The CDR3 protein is CAISTGWSTDTQYF. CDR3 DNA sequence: TGTGCCATTTCTACAGGTTGGAGCACAGATACGCAGTATTTT.

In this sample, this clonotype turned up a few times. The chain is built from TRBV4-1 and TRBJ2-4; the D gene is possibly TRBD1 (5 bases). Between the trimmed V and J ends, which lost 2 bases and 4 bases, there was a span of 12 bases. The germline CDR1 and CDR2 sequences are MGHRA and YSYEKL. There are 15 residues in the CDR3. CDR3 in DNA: TGCGCCAGCAGCCAATTTCACAGGACGAAAAACATTCAGTACTTC. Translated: CASSQFHRTKNIQYF.

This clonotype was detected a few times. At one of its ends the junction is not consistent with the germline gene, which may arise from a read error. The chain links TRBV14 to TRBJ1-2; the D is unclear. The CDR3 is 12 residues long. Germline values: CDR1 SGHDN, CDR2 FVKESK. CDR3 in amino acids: CASSQDNHGYTF. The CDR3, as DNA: TGTGCCAGCAGCCAAGATAACCATGGCTACACCTTC.

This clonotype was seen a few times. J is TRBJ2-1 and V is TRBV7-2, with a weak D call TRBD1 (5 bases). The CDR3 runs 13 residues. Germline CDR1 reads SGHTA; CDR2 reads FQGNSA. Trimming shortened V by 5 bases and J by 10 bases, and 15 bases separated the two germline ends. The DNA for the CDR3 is TGTGCCAGCAGCGCCCAGGCAGGGTACGAGCAGTTCTTC. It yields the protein CASSAQAGYEQFF.

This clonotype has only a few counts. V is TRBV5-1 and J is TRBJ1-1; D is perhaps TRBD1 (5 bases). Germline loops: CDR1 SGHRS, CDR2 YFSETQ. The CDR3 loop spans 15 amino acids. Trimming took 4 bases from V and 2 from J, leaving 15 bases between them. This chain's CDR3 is CASSKGPGGNTEAFF. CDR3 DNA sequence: TGCGCCAGCAGCAAGGGGCCGGGGGGAAACACTGAAGCTTTCTTT.